The T cell receptor (beta chain) described here comes from a study of Ad26.COV2.S vaccination and SARS-CoV-2 variants. Background on the study: The vaccine Ad26.COV2.S was put into the muscle once, or twice with 56 days between. Study observations and caveats: Participants given vaccine showed non-spike TCR breadth similar to that of placebo recipients.

Specified treatment: some 20 received Ad26.COV2.S at low or high dose, single or two shots; roughly 5 received placebo; per-sample allocation not given. Samples were taken on day 63 after the first vaccine or placebo injection. TCRdb's copy holds only in-frame clones and misses some; the assay was immunoSEQ multiplex PCR. Here the sample spans 300,000 to 400,000 clones, over 75% being singletons. Per the germline V gene, CDR1 is SGHRS and CDR2 is YFSETQ. This CDR3 spans 15 amino acids. The V segment lost 4 bases and the J segment 4 bases; nucleotides outside the gene matches: 6. This clone was found a few times. Its antigen is still unknown.

This chain links TRBV5-1 with TRBJ2-2; 8 bases are a match to TRBD1. The starting material was peripheral blood, obtained in a trial of Ad26.COV2.S vaccine versus placebo. The clonotype comes from a person between 18 and 60 years old who received the Ad26.COV2.S COVID-19 vaccine or a placebo. The CDR3 coding sequence is TGCGCCAGCAGCACCGGACAGGGATCCACCGGGGAGCTGTTTTTT. It translates to CASSTGQGSTGELFF.